The clone carrying this T cell receptor (beta chain) came up a few times. This specimen comes from a study of T-cell reconstitution after alpha-beta-depleted transplantation in children. Researchers prepared the TCRbeta library using unique molecular identifiers, the study reports. TCRdb reprocessed the PCR reads via MiXCR and lists one record per CDR3 protein. The profile shows 450,000 to 600,000 distinct CDR3 sequences, around 17% of them singletons. The CDR3 spans 14 residues. Trimming stripped 2 bases from V and 12 bases from J, with 21 bases between. Germline V gives CDR1 SGHDT, CDR2 YYEEEE. The receptor comes from a human donor who donated a stem cell graft to a child with acute lymphoblastic leukemia. V usage is TRBV5-6 and J usage is TRBJ2-7; possible D gene TRBD1, 6 bases. The sequences come from PBMCs from the stem cell graft donor, collected from the stem cell graft. CDR3 sequence (DNA): TGTGCCAGCAGCTTATCGCCGAGGGGGTATTGGACGTACTTC. Translation: CASSLSPRGYWTYF.